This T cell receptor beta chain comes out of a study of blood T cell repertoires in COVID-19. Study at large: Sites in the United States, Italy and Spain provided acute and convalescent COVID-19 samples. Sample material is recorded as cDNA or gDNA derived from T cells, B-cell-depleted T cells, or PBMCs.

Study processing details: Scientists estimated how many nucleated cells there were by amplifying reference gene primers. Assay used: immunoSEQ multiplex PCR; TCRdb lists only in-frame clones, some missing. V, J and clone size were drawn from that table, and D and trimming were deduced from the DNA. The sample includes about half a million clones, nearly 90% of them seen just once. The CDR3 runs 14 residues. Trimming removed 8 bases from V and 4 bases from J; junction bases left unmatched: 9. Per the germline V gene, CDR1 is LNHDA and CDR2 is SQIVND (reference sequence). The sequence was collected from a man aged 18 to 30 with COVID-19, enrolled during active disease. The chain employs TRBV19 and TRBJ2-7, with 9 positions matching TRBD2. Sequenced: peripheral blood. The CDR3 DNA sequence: TGTGCCAGTTTCCGCGGGAGGGCCCTATACGAGCAGTACTTC. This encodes CASFRGRALYEQYF. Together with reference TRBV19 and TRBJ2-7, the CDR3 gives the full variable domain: DGGITQSPKYLFRKEGQNVTLSCEQNLNHDAMYWYRQDPGQGLRLIYYSQIVNDFQKGDIAEGYSVSREKKESFPLTVTSAQKNPTAFYLCASFRGRALYEQYFGPGTRLTVT.